Sequencing of this T cell receptor beta chain was carried out in a study of CD8 T cells in Susac syndrome. Reverse transcription of about 0.45 to 1 ug RNA used random hexamers. TCR beta CDR3 was amplified by immunoSEQ multiplex PCR. This amplification extended across 54 Vbeta and 13 Jbeta segments. TCRdb ran MiXCR on the immunoSEQ multiplex PCR reads and lists one entry per CDR3 protein. This sample yields 100,000 to 150,000 distinct CDR3 sequences, of which around 96% are seen a single time; around 0.078% belongs to the top ten. Trimming cost V 9 bases and J 5 bases; bases outside gene matches: 7. This CDR3 is built from 13 residues. The germline V gene has CDR1 MNHEY and CDR2 SVGEGT.

The origin of this receptor is a human donor in good health. The chain uses TRBV6-2 or TRBV6-3 and TRBJ2-1; 7 nucleotides align to TRBD1. Input material: CD4+ T cells from PBMCs. CDR3 nucleotides: TGTGCCAGTAGGGGGCCTGTTCACAATGAGCAGTTCTTC. Protein sequence: CASRGPVHNEQFF.